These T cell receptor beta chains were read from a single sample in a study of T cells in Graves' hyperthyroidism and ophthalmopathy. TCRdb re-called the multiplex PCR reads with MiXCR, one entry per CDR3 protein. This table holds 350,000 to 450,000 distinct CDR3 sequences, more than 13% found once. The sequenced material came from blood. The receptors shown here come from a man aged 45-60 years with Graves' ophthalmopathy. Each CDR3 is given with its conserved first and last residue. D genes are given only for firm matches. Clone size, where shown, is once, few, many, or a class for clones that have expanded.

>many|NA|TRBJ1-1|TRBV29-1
CSGSGFSTEAFF
TGCAGCGGATCAGGGTTTAGCACTGAAGCTTTCTTT
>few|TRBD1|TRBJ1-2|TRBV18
CASSPEPGQGSYGYTF
TGTGCCAGCTCACCCGAACCGGGACAGGGGTCCTATGGCTACACCTTC
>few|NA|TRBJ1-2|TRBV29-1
CSVGQVSNDGYTF
TGCAGCGTTGGACAGGTTTCTAACGATGGCTACACCTTC
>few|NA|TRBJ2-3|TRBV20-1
CSALVVDTQYF
TGCAGTGCGTTAGTCGTGGATACGCAGTATTTT
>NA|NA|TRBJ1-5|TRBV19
CASRSWLDQPQHF
TGTGCCAGTAGATCATGGTTGGATCAGCCCCAGCATTTT
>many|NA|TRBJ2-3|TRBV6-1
CASISGTRTDTQYF
TGTGCCAGCATCTCGGGAACACGCACAGATACGCAGTATTTT
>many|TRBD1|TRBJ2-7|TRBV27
CASSIGQGAGGEQYF
TGTGCCAGCAGTATAGGGCAGGGGGCCGGGGGCGAGCAGTACTTC
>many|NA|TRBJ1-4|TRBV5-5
CASSLTPQDEKLFF
TGTGCCAGCAGCTTGACTCCCCAGGATGAAAAACTGTTTTTT
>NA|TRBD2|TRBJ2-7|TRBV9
CASSVGTSGTYEQYF
TGTGCCAGCAGCGTAGGGACTAGCGGGACCTACGAGCAGTACTTC
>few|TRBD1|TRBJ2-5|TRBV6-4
CASSRMTGETQYF
TGTGCCAGCAGCCGTATGACAGGGGAGACCCAGTACTTC
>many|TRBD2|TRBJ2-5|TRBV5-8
CASSLAASGRSETQYF
TGTGCCAGCAGCTTGGCAGCTAGCGGGAGATCTGAGACCCAGTACTTC
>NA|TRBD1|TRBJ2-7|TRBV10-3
CAIRKGQGNYEQYF
TGTGCCATCAGGAAGGGACAGGGGAACTACGAGCAGTACTTC
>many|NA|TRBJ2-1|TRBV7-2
CASSSARSSYNEQFF
TGTGCCAGCAGCTCCGCCAGGAGCTCCTACAATGAGCAGTTCTTC
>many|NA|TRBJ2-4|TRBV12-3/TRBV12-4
CASSSPGPAAQYF
TGTGCCAGCAGTTCCCCCGGCCCGGCCGCTCAGTACTTC
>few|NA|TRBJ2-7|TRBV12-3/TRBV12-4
CASSAGGATYEQYF
TGTGCCAGCAGTGCCGGCGGGGCGACCTACGAGCAGTACTTC
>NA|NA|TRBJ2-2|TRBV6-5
CASSLGLATNTGELFF
TGTGCCAGCAGTTTGGGGCTAGCGACTAACACCGGGGAGCTGTTTTTT
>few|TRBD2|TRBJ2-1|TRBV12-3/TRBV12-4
CASSFIRLADYNEQFF
TGTGCCAGCAGTTTTATCCGACTAGCGGATTACAATGAGCAGTTCTTC
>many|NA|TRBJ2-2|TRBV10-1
CASSPFSTGELFF
TGCGCCAGCAGCCCGTTCTCCACCGGGGAGCTGTTTTTT